The sequence of this T cell receptor beta chain was determined in a study of long-term antiretroviral therapy in people with HIV (dated by TCRdb to the early 2020s). Concerning the study at large: Collection of the earliest samples took place about a decade ahead of the 2015 WHO recommendation for immediate ART, at a time when ART was typically delayed until CD4 counts fell. This retrospective serial study examined whether starting ART and sustained HIV suppression were associated with changes in the composition and diversity of the TRB repertoire in peripheral blood. Among the 30 or so participants with HIV, more than ten were female. The cohort contributed over 150 cryopreserved PBMC samples from around 30 adults with confirmed HIV infection, collected serially over a mean of approximately 6 years (range 1-12). No cross-contamination during QIAcube processing turned up in test extractions that ran a monoclonal T-cell line alongside approximately 35 polyclonal samples. Overall study results and their limits: Limited PBMC availability meant only the TCR beta chain was sequenced, without alpha chain pairing. Starting ART was linked to a significant rise in TRB diversity, yet even after long-term ART the diversity remained significantly lower than in transplant donor controls. At every time point, the repertoire was dominated by expanded TRB clones first identified before ART initiation, although this dominance fluctuated and, in many PLHIV, declined after ART. Inferences about post-ART repertoire changes are limited because no data were available on ART adherence, viral resistance or therapy changes. CDR3 length ranges in HIV repertoires were narrower than in controls, and network structure suggested an antigen-experienced repertoire with only a slight naive shift after ART. The samples were dated from about 2003 to 2017, and the ART regimens that were used may be less effective than current ART regimens. Unsorted PBMC were profiled instead of sorted CD4+ and CD8+ T cells because pre-ART samples had limited cell numbers.

Sequencing of the TRB variable region was done with the immunoSEQ hsTCRB v3.0 assay at survey level resolution. The target sequencing depth for TRB was roughly 35,000-55,000 T-cell genomes per sample. An Illumina MiSeq with a v3 150-cycle kit was used to sequence the pooled TRB libraries. The study's own analysis went as follows. Repertoire analysis was performed in R inside a reproducible Nextflow workflow that covered QC, data transformation and analysis. LymphoSeq2, an R package for AIRR-Seq data exploration, was used to implement custom analyses. After excluding several samples that yielded fewer than 5000 total TRB sequences, 150 to 200 HIV repertoires remained for analysis. Among the approximately 180 HIV repertoires that were kept, roughly 58 were collected before ART initiation and more than 120 were collected after ART initiation. Repertoires were downsampled to 5000 TRB nucleotide sequences, with summary statistics averaged over 100 downsampling iterations. The analysis kept only TRB sequences whose CDR3 regions were at least seven amino acids long. Diversity was measured with a Shannon entropy-derived clonality score and the Gini coefficient. In the repertoire networks, any two of the top 5000 CDR3 amino acid sequences were connected whenever the two sequences differed by an edit distance of one. For TRB CDR3 amino acid sequences, GLIPH2 was used to predict antigen specificity groups and MHC restriction. To flag known associations with CMV, EBV, HIV or tissue antigens, CDR3 amino acid sequences were compared against VDJdb and McPAS-TCR. Pre-ART, post-ART and control groups were compared with Wilcoxon signed-rank tests and Holm-Bonferroni correction. The clones in this table, taken by TCRdb from immuneACCESS, are in-frame only. Not every clone is retained; where verified, under half of the shortfall comes from an unresolved V gene, and the cause of the rest is unknown. V and J calls and clone size are as listed in that table; D and trimming were resolved from the DNA. The sample table lists 15,000 or so clones, approximately 73% of them with a count of one. The leading ten clones occupy 25% to 35% of the sample.

A remark on this clone: Its antigen is still unknown. Per-base qualities were not stored, and no clone one base away is much larger.

V is pared back by 3 bases and J by 5 bases, with 14 bases lying between the germline termini. The CDR3 holds 14 amino acids from the cysteine to the phenylalanine. CDR3 DNA only is kept here, 42 bases in frame from base 1. The CDR1 and CDR2 encoded by the germline V gene are SGHRS and YFSETQ. To be included, a participant needed at least one PBMC sample from before ART initiation plus at least two post-ART samples. Treatment was received in the United States of America by all participants with HIV. Cryopreserved samples of 1-10 million PBMC were thawed and washed before DNA extraction. At the time of the earliest PBMC sample, participants with HIV were aged between about 20 and 55 years. Each participant contributed PBMC samples from 1-4 timepoints before ART initiation and 2-8 timepoints after ART initiation, with a median of 7 samples. Serial HIV viral load, CD4+ T-cell count, ART history and demographic data were obtained for every participant. Genomic DNA was extracted from unsorted PBMC with a Qiagen kit on a QIAcube, processed in batches of 12 samples.

The source is a man aged 35 to 55 with HIV. Sequenced here: unsorted PBMCs, sampled 3.1 years after starting antiretroviral therapy. The receptor chain draws on TRBV5-1 and TRBJ1-2, with no D gene named confidently. The CDR3 region reads CASSSMSLEYGYTF. The DNA reads TGCGCCAGCAGCTCGATGTCCCTTGAGTATGGCTACACCTTC. The variable domain in full, with residues beyond the CDR3 obtained from the reference TRBV5-1 and TRBJ1-2 genes, is KAGVTQTPRYLIKTRGQQVTLSCSPISGHRSVSWYQQTPGQGLQFLFEYFSETQRNKGNFPGRFSGRQFSNSRSEMNVSTLELGDSALYLCASSSMSLEYGYTFGSGTRLTVV.